These 15 T cell receptor beta chains were all obtained from the same sample, sequenced in a study of blood T cell repertoires in COVID-19. Assay: immunoSEQ multiplex PCR; the TCRdb copy retains only in-frame clones and omits some. This table holds approximately 50,000 clones, 65% to 90% found once. The sample consisted of peripheral blood. The receptors originated from a woman of 80 years or more with acute or convalescent COVID-19.

The chain uses TRBV6-1 and TRBJ2-7, with D perhaps matching TRBD1 (6 bases). The CDR3 length is 14 residues. Trimming removed 3 bases at V and 3 bases at J, with 12 bases between. Germline CDR1 and CDR2: MNHNS and SASEGT. CDR3 sequence (DNA): TGTGCCAGCAGTGACAGGGCAGGGGTCTACGAGCAGTACTTC. Translation: CASSDRAGVYEQYF.

The chain joins TRBV7-9 to TRBJ2-1; D possibly corresponds to TRBD1 (6 bases). This CDR3 contains 13 residues. V was shortened by 5 bases and J by 4 bases, with 9 bases between the two germline ends. Germline V gene lookup returns CDR1 SEHNR and CDR2 FQNEAQ (reference sequence). For the CDR3, the DNA is TGTGCCAGCAGCGCACAGGGTTACAATGAGCAGTTCTTC. Protein sequence: CASSAQGYNEQFF.

This sequence joins TRBV5-1 and TRBJ1-6; 10 bases line up with TRBD1. The CDR3 runs to 14 residues. The germline gives CDR1 SGHRS, CDR2 YFSETQ. After removal of 7 bases from V and 6 bases from J, the junction contained 4 bases not matched to a gene. DNA of the CDR3: TGCGCCAGCCGCCGGGACAGGGGTAATTCACCCCTCCACTTT. This encodes CASRRDRGNSPLHF. The full variable domain, rest sourced from reference TRBV5-1 and TRBJ1-6, is KAGVTQTPRYLIKTRGQQVTLSCSPISGHRSVSWYQQTPGQGLQFLFEYFSETQRNKGNFPGRFSGRQFSNSRSEMNVSTLELGDSALYLCASRRDRGNSPLHFGNGTRLTVT.

This chain joins TRBV19 and TRBJ1-2; D perhaps matches TRBD1 (5 bases). Germline-derived CDR1 and CDR2 are LNHDA and SQIVND (reference sequence). This CDR3 has 14 amino acids. V was clipped by 4 bases and J by 3 bases, with 12 bases between them. CDR3 protein: CASSTSTEDYGYTF. Here the CDR3 DNA reads TGTGCCAGTAGTACCTCGACAGAGGACTATGGCTACACCTTC.

V usage is TRBV12-3 or TRBV12-4 and J usage is TRBJ1-1; D is perhaps TRBD1 (6 bases). The CDR3 loop spans 13 amino acids. V lost 3 bases to trimming and J lost 6 bases, with 11 bases between them. The CDR3 loop is CASSFQDRAEAFF. The CDR3, as DNA: TGTGCCAGCAGTTTTCAGGACAGAGCTGAAGCTTTCTTT.

CDR3: CAWIPGPNTEAFF. For the CDR3, the DNA is TGTGCCTGGATCCCTGGCCCGAACACTGAAGCTTTCTTT. This sequence joins TRBV30 and TRBJ1-1; D not certain. CDR1 is GTSNPN, CDR2 SVGIG, per germline (reference sequence). The CDR3 extends over 13 amino acids. The V end lost 4 bases, the J end lost 1 base, and 10 bases lay between the germline ends.

This chain links TRBV5-1 with TRBJ2-5, with 7 nucleotides matching TRBD1. Trimming cost V 3 bases and J 5 bases; bases outside gene matches: 7. The V gene's germline CDR1 is SGHRS and CDR2 YFSETQ. The CDR3 has 14 amino acids. Here the CDR3 reads CASSSQTGSETQYF. Written as DNA, the CDR3 is TGCGCCAGCAGCTCGCAGACAGGGTCGGAGACCCAGTACTTC.

The chain couples TRBV2 to TRBJ1-2; maybe TRBD1 (6 bases). This CDR3 spans 13 amino acids. The germline CDR1 and CDR2 sequences are SNHLY and FYNNEI. The V end was cut by 7 bases, the J end by 4 bases, with 13 bases between. CDR3 residues: CASTQDSLYGYTF. CDR3 nucleotides: TGTGCCAGCACCCAGGACAGCCTCTATGGCTACACCTTC.

The chain employs TRBV2 and TRBJ2-1; D possibly corresponds to TRBD1 (5 bases). Trimming left V 5 bases short and J 4 bases short, with 9 bases between. From germline, CDR1 is SNHLY and CDR2 FYNNEI. The CDR3 is 13 amino acids. Written as DNA, the CDR3 is TGTGCCAGCAGTAAGGGGCCTTACAATGAGCAGTTCTTC. Protein product: CASSKGPYNEQFF.

The chain links TRBV19 to TRBJ1-2; 7 nucleotides line up with TRBD1. CDR3 length: 14 residues. Germline CDR1 and CDR2: LNHDA and SQIVND (reference sequence). The ends lost 7 bases at V and 4 bases at J; junction bases unmatched: 9. DNA for the CDR3: TGTGCCAGTAACTTCAACAGGGGTGGCTATGGCTACACCTTC. It yields the protein CASNFNRGGYGYTF.

The CDR3 loop is CAGGTGGQPQHF. The CDR3 coding sequence is TGTGCCGGGGGGACAGGGGGTCAGCCCCAGCATTTT. The rearrangement links TRBV21-1 to TRBJ1-5; the table calls TRBD1, which could not be checked here. TRBV21-1 is given as a pseudogene. The CDR3 is 12 amino acids.

The chain recombines TRBV6-2 or TRBV6-3 with TRBJ2-5; 7 nucleotides agree with TRBD2. CDR1 MNHEY and CDR2 SVGEGT come from the germline V gene. CDR3 length: 14 amino acids. J was trimmed by 4 bases and V by 4 bases; bases with no gene match: 6. Written as DNA, the CDR3 is TGTGCCAGCAGTTGGGACTATAAACGAGAGACCCAGTACTTC. Translation: CASSWDYKRETQYF.

This clone was counted a few times. This sequence joins TRBV5-8 and TRBJ1-5, with D possibly being TRBD1 (6 bases). The CDR3 is 13 amino acids. Germline values: CDR1 SGHTS, CDR2 YDEGEE. V gave up 3 bases and J gave up 7 bases, with 11 bases separating them. CDR3 sequence: CASSWDIWQPQHF. In DNA, the CDR3 is TGTGCCAGCAGCTGGGACATCTGGCAGCCCCAGCATTTT.

The rearrangement uses TRBV2 and TRBJ1-4; possibly TRBD1 for D (5 bases). The CDR3 contains 13 residues. Trimming pared 6 bases from V and 7 bases from J, leaving 12 bases between. Per the germline V gene, CDR1 is SNHLY and CDR2 is FYNNEI. This CDR3 reads CASRGLTGEKLFF. The CDR3 DNA follows: TGTGCCAGCAGGGGACTGACGGGTGAAAAACTGTTTTTT.

The chain combines TRBV21-1 with TRBJ2-1; the table's TRBD1 call for D was not verified on the DNA. TRBV21-1 is recorded as a pseudogene. This CDR3 contains 21 residues. The CDR3 region is CASSKVQGQGNYPGSYNEQFF. DNA for the CDR3: TGTGCCAGCAGCAAAGTTCAGGGACAGGGGAACTATCCGGGCTCCTACAATGAGCAGTTCTTC.